Each of the 6 T cell receptor beta chains below was sequenced from the same sample in a study of chemoradiotherapy in HPV16-positive cancers. The data were produced by immunoSEQ multiplex PCR, yet TCRdb's version contains in-frame clones alone and is incomplete. The data show 17,000 or so clones, roughly 86% seen once. The sample in question was blood, obtained from a patient who underwent chemoradiotherapy. The receptors were sampled from a human donor with HPV-associated anogenital cancer.

The V gene is TRBV25-1, the J gene TRBJ2-5; 7 nucleotides match TRBD1. Trimming took 3 bases from V and 6 from J; bases not matched to a gene: 7. The germline V gene encodes CDR1 MGHDK and CDR2 SYGVNS. The CDR3 consists of 14 residues. CDR3 amino acids: CASSEPGTVQTQYF. The CDR3 DNA follows: TGTGCCAGCAGTGAGCCTGGGACAGTCCAGACCCAGTACTTC.

This chain connects TRBV7-9 to TRBJ1-1; unclear D gene. Germline CDR1 reads SEHNR; CDR2 reads FQNEAQ (reference sequence). This CDR3 contains 17 residues. Between the trimmed V and J ends, which lost 5 bases and 3 bases, there was a span of 22 bases. CDR3 residues: CASSVGSMKVRDTEAFF. In nucleotides, the CDR3 is TGTGCCAGCAGCGTCGGTTCCATGAAGGTCCGAGACACTGAAGCTTTCTTT.

This chain links TRBV5-1 with TRBJ2-3; 7 bases are a match to TRBD2. J was trimmed by 2 bases and V by 3 bases; bases with no gene match: 9. The germline gives CDR1 SGHRS, CDR2 YFSETQ. This CDR3 spans 16 amino acids. The CDR3 nucleotides are TGCGCCAGCAGCTCGGGGGGATTTTGGGCCACAGATACGCAGTATTTT. This sequence encodes CASSSGGFWATDTQYF.

The V gene is TRBV27, the J gene TRBJ2-7; 9 bases fit TRBD1. Looked up from germline, CDR1 is MNHEY and CDR2 is SMNVEV (reference sequence). The CDR3 contains 15 residues. The junction had 10 bases not matched to a gene; V was cut back by 5 bases and J by 5 bases. The CDR3 spells CASSDGTGRGDEQYF. The CDR3 nucleotides read TGTGCCAGCAGTGACGGGACAGGGAGGGGCGACGAGCAGTACTTC.

This clone has a single count. This rearrangement joins TRBV4-1 to TRBJ1-2, with D unclear. The germline V and J ends were trimmed by 0 bases and 0 bases, with 11 bases remaining between them. The CDR3 is made up of 16 amino acids. Per germline, CDR1 MGHRA and CDR2 YSYEKL. This CDR3 is CASSQDVEGTNYGYTF. CDR3 bases: TGCGCCAGCAGCCAAGATGTCGAGGGAACTAACTATGGCTACACCTTC.

This rearrangement joins TRBV19 to TRBJ1-5, with D perhaps TRBD1 (5 bases). The CDR3 is 16 amino acids. Germline loops: CDR1 LNHDA, CDR2 SQIVND (reference sequence). V was trimmed by 1 base and J by 3 bases, leaving 13 bases between them. The CDR3: CASSIVSGAVNQPQHF. The CDR3 DNA is TGTGCCAGTAGTATAGTTTCCGGGGCCGTCAATCAGCCCCAGCATTTT.